Shown below are 15 T cell receptor beta chains from a single sample sequenced in a study of shared clonotypes between healthy human individuals. The table came from immunoSEQ multiplex PCR; TCRdb's copy has only in-frame clones and leaves some out. Among roughly 500,000 clones listed, roughly 95% were seen once. The sample consisted of naive CD4+ T cells sorted from blood. The subset here: CD45RA+ positively selected. All receptors come from a woman aged 25 to 45 in good health.

CDR3: CAAGQGRNQPQHF. The CDR3 coding sequence is TGTGCCGCGGGACAGGGGAGGAATCAGCCCCAGCATTTT. The genes are TRBV2 and TRBJ1-5; 10 bases line up with TRBD1. CDR1 is SNHLY and CDR2 is FYNNEI in the germline V gene. The CDR3 has 13 residues. V dropped 11 bases and J dropped 4; count of bases not matched to a gene: 5.

This chain joins TRBV5-6 and TRBJ2-2; 16 bases map to TRBD2. The germline gives CDR1 SGHDT, CDR2 YYEEEE. The CDR3 contains 16 residues. The V and J ends lost 3 bases and 6 bases, in that order; junction bases with no gene match: 2. The CDR3 DNA is TGTGCCAGCAGCTGGGGGACTAGCGGGAGGGCCGGGGAGCTGTTTTTT. It specifies CASSWGTSGRAGELFF.

The chain uses TRBV10-1 and TRBJ2-7, with a possible D match to TRBD2 (6 bases). Trimming took off 0 bases at V and 5 bases at J, with 14 bases between the two ends. Germline V gene data show CDR1 as WNHNN and CDR2 as SYGVQD (reference sequence). This CDR3 region has 15 residues. CDR3 protein: CASSESVGRLNEQYF. Here the CDR3 DNA reads TGCGCCAGCAGTGAGTCCGTCGGGAGATTAAACGAGCAGTACTTC.

The CDR3 nucleotides are TGCGCCAGCAGCCAAATCCTGGAAGGCTCTGAAGCTTTCTTT. The encoded protein is CASSQILEGSEAFF. The V call is TRBV4-1, the J call TRBJ1-1; D gene ambiguous. With 2 bases removed from V and 6 bases from J, the gap between germline ends came to 13 bases. The CDR3 is 14 amino acids. Germline CDR1 MGHRA, CDR2 YSYEKL.

The chain combines TRBV7-8 with TRBJ1-5; D possibly corresponds to TRBD1 (6 bases). The ends were cut back, 1 base at V and 9 bases at J, with 10 bases in the middle. Germline V lookup: CDR1 SGHVS, CDR2 FQNEAQ. The CDR3 is 13 amino acids. The CDR3 region is CASSLGQDVPQHF. In DNA form, the CDR3 reads TGTGCCAGCAGCTTAGGACAGGACGTGCCCCAGCATTTT.

This chain uses TRBV11-1 with TRBJ2-1, with 8 bases identical to TRBD2. CDR1 is SGHAT, CDR2 FQDESV, per germline (reference sequence). The CDR3 is 16 amino acids. With 8 bases clipped from V and 2 bases from J, the junction kept 11 bases outside the gene matches. Here the CDR3 DNA reads TGTGCCAGCGTCCGGGGCGTAGCGGGAACCTACAATGAGCAGTTCTTC. Amino acid sequence: CASVRGVAGTYNEQFF.

J is TRBJ2-3 and V is TRBV11-2; the match to TRBD2 covers 9 bases. V shed 7 bases, J shed 6 bases, and the junction held 11 bases outside the gene matches. This CDR3 region has 15 residues. Germline assignment: CDR1 SGHAT and CDR2 FQNNGV. CDR3 bases: TGTGCCAGCAACATGCGTAGCGGGAGTTCTGATACGCAGTATTTT. Encoded protein: CASNMRSGSSDTQYF.

This chain links TRBV2 with TRBJ2-5; the D gene is possibly TRBD2 (6 bases). The CDR3 runs 16 residues. Germline V gene data show CDR1 as SNHLY and CDR2 as FYNNEI. V shed 3 bases and J shed 2 bases, with 16 bases lying between them. The CDR3 DNA is TGTGCCAGCAGTGAGAGACTAGTAAGGGGTCAAGAGACCCAGTACTTC. This sequence encodes CASSERLVRGQETQYF. Combining the CDR3 with reference TRBV2 and TRBJ2-5 gives the whole variable domain EPEVTQTPSHQVTQMGQEVILRCVPISNHLYFYWYRQILGQKVEFLVSFYNNEISEKSEIFDDQFSVERPDGSNFTLKIRSTKLEDSAMYFCASSERLVRGQETQYFGPGTRLLVL.

V and J are TRBV27 and TRBJ1-5; D call uncertain. The CDR3 runs to 14 residues. The V end lost 7 bases, the J end lost 2 bases, and 12 bases lay between the germline ends. Germline assignment: CDR1 MNHEY and CDR2 SMNVEV (reference sequence). Written as DNA, the CDR3 is TGTGCCAGCACAGGCCGTGGGGGCAATCAGCCCCAGCATTTT. It specifies CASTGRGGNQPQHF.

This chain connects TRBV13 to TRBJ2-7; 8 positions agree with TRBD1. Germline V lookup: CDR1 PRHDT, CDR2 FYEKMQ (reference sequence). The CDR3 is 14 residues long. After removal of 5 bases from V and 1 base from J, the junction contained 4 bases not matched to a gene. CDR3 sequence: CASSDRQGSYEQYF. The CDR3, as DNA: TGTGCCAGCAGCGACCGACAGGGGTCCTACGAGCAGTACTTC.

The rearrangement uses TRBV2 and TRBJ2-5; the D is unclear. The CDR3 spans 11 residues. Germline CDR1 and CDR2: SNHLY and FYNNEI. Trimming removed 3 bases at V and 5 bases at J, with 4 bases between. The chain's CDR3 is CASSDFETQYF. DNA of the CDR3: TGTGCCAGCAGTGACTTTGAGACCCAGTACTTC.

This clone was counted a single time. CDR3 amino acids: CASSPAGAEQPQHF. The CDR3 coding sequence is TGTGCCAGCAGCCCCGCGGGGGCAGAGCAGCCCCAGCATTTT. The rearrangement links TRBV7-9 to TRBJ1-5, with D perhaps matching TRBD1 (6 bases). Trimming cost V 5 bases and J 7 bases, with 15 bases left between them. Germline CDR1 and CDR2: SEHNR and FQNEAQ (reference sequence). This CDR3 spans 14 amino acids.

The chain couples TRBV10-3 to TRBJ2-2; D gene uncertain. The V end lost 0 bases, the J end lost 2 bases, and 10 bases lay between the germline ends. The CDR3 length is 16 residues. From germline, CDR1 is ENHRY and CDR2 SYGVKD. CDR3 DNA sequence: TGTGCCATCAGTGAGTCTGGGCGATTAAACACCGGGGAGCTGTTTTTT. Protein product: CAISESGRLNTGELFF.

The genes are TRBV5-8 and TRBJ1-5; D may be TRBD1 (5 bases). This CDR3 is 18 amino acids long. Germline V gene sequence: CDR1 SGHTS, CDR2 YDEGEE. The ends were cut back, 2 bases at V and 5 bases at J, with 23 bases in the middle. CDR3 residues: CASSLGTASGALYQPQHF. The CDR3 DNA sequence: TGTGCCAGCAGCTTAGGGACCGCCAGCGGGGCCCTCTATCAGCCCCAGCATTTT.

About this clone: This specimen includes other DNA sequences encoding the same CDR3. This chain joins TRBV6-6 and TRBJ2-7; a weak D match, TRBD1 (6 bases). The CDR3 consists of 15 residues. V lost 0 bases and J 3 bases, leaving 12 bases between the germline ends. CDR1 is MNHNY and CDR2 is SVGAGI in the germline V gene (reference sequence). This CDR3 is CASSYSGGSGYEQYF. The CDR3 nucleotides are TGTGCCAGCAGTTACTCAGGGGGAAGTGGCTACGAGCAGTACTTC.